The T cell receptor (beta chain) described here comes from a study of long-term antiretroviral therapy in people with HIV. Survey-level resolution applied to immunoSEQ assay v3.0. TCRdb's copy holds only in-frame clones and misses some; the assay was immunoSEQ multiplex PCR. The sample yields tens of thousands of clones, 82% seen once. The CDR3 totals 14 residues. It was in the United States that all participants with HIV were treated. The rearrangement links TRBV21-1 to TRBJ2-7. TRBV21-1 is classified as a pseudogene. This clonotype was obtained from a man aged 50 or older with HIV. Source: unsorted PBMCs, taken 2.9 years after starting antiretroviral therapy. CDR3 sequence reads: CASSKGDGSYEQYF. Here the CDR3 DNA reads TGTGCCAGCAGTAAAGGAGACGGATCCTACGAGCAGTACTTC.